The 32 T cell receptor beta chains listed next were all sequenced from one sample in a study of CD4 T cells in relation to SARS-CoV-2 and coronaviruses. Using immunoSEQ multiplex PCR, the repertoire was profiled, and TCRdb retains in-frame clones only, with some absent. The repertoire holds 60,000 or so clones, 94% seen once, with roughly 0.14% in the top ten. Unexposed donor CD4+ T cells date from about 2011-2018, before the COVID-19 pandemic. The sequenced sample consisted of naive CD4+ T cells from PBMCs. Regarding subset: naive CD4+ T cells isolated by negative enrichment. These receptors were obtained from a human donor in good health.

The CDR3 DNA follows: TGTGCCAGCAGCTTACCCTCAGGACAGGGGCTTTCAGAGACCCAGTACTTC. As protein: CASSLPSGQGLSETQYF. This sequence joins TRBV7-2 and TRBJ2-5; 9 nucleotides line up with TRBD1. CDR1 SGHTA and CDR2 FQGNSA come from the germline V gene. The CDR3 has 17 amino acids. V was pared by 2 bases and J by 4 bases, with 11 bases of the junction left unmatched.

CDR3: CAGSRDLSGNTIYF. The CDR3 DNA sequence: TGTGCCGGCTCCCGGGACCTCTCTGGAAACACCATATATTTT. This chain connects TRBV2 to TRBJ1-3; D is perhaps TRBD1 (5 bases). Germline V gives CDR1 SNHLY, CDR2 FYNNEI. The V end was cut by 11 bases, the J end by 0 bases, with 14 bases between. The CDR3 runs to 14 residues.

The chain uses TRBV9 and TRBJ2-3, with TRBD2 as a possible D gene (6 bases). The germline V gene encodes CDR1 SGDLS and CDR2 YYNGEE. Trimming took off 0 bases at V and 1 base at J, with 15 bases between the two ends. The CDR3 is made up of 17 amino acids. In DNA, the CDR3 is TGTGCCAGCAGCGTAGCTCTTGGGAGGATAGGCACAGATACGCAGTATTTT. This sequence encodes CASSVALGRIGTDTQYF. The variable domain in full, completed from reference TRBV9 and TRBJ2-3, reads DSGVTQTPKHLITATGQRVTLRCSPRSGDLSVYWYQQSLDQGLQFLIQYYNGEERAKGNILERFSAQQFPDLHSELNLSSLELGDSALYFCASSVALGRIGTDTQYFGPGTRLTVL.

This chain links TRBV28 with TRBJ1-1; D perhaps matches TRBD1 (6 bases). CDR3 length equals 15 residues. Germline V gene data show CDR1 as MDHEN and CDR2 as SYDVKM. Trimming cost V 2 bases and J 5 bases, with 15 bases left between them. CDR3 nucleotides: TGTGCCAGCAGTTTAGCAGGGGCGGGAGGAACTGAAGCTTTCTTT. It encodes CASSLAGAGGTEAFF.

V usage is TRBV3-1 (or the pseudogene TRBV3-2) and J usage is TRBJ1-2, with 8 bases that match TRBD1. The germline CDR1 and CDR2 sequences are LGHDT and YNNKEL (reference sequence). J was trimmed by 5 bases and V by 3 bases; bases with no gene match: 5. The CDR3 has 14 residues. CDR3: CASSHMTGAYGYTF. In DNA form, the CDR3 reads TGTGCCAGCAGCCATATGACAGGGGCGTATGGCTACACCTTC.

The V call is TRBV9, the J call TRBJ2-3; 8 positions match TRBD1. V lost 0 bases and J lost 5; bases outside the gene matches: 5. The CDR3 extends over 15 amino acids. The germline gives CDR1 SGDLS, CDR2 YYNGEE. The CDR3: CASSVVGRGLDTQYF. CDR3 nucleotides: TGTGCCAGCAGCGTAGTCGGCAGGGGGCTAGATACGCAGTATTTT.

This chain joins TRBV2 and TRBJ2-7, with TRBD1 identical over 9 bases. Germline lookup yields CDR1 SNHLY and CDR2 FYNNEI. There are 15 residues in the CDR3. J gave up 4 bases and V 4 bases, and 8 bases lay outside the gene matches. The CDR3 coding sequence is TGTGCCAGCAGTGCCTCGGGACAGGGTGGGTACGAGCAGTACTTC. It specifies CASSASGQGGYEQYF.

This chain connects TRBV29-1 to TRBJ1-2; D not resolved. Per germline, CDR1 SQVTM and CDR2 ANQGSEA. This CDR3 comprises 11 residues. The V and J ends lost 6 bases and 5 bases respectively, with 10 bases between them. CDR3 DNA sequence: TGCAGCGTGGGTTTTGGGTATGGCTACACCTTC. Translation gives CSVGFGYGYTF.

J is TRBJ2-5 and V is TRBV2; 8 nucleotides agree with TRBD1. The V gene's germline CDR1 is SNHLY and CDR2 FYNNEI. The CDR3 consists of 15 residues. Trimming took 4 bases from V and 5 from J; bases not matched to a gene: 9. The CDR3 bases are TGTGCCAGCAGTGGGACAGGGTCGGCGGGCGAGACCCAGTACTTC. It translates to CASSGTGSAGETQYF.

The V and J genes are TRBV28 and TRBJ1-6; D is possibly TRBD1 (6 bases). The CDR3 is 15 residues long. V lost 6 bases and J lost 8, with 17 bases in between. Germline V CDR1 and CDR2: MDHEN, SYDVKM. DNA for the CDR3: TGTGCCAGCAGCAGGACGACAGGCCAACATTCACCCCTCCACTTT. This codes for CASSRTTGQHSPLHF.

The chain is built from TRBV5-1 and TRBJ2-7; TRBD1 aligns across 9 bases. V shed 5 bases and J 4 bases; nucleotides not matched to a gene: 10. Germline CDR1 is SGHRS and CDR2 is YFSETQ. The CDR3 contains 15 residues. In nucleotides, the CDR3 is TGCGCCAGCAGTCCCACAGGACAGGGGTTTTACGAGCAGTACTTC. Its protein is CASSPTGQGFYEQYF.

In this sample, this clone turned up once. The CDR3 nucleotides are TGTGCCAGCAGCTTACCCCAGGACAGGGAAGCCTATAATTCACCCCTCCACTTT. Translated: CASSLPQDREAYNSPLHF. The V call is TRBV11-2, the J call TRBJ1-6; TRBD1 matches at 8 bases. The CDR3 loop spans 18 amino acids. V lost 2 bases to trimming and J lost 2 bases; unmatched junction nucleotides: 8. Germline values: CDR1 SGHAT, CDR2 FQNNGV.

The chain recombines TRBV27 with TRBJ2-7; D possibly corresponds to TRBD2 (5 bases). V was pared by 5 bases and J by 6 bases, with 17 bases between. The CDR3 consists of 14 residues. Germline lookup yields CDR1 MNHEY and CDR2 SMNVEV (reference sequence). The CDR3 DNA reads TGTGCCAGCAGTCCCGATCGGGGAACGGGCGAGCAGTACTTC. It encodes CASSPDRGTGEQYF.

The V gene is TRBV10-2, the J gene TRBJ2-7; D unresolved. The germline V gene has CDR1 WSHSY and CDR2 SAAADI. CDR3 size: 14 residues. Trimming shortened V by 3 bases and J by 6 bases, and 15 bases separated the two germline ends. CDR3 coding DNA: TGCGCCAGCAGTGACATTACGCAAATCAGCGAGCAGTACTTC. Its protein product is CASSDITQISEQYF.

The DNA of the CDR3 is TGTGCCAGCTCCCGAGGGGGAAGAGACGGGCAGTACTTC. It translates to CASSRGGRDGQYF. This chain connects TRBV6-5 to TRBJ2-7; weak D call: TRBD1 (6 bases). V was clipped by 8 bases and J by 9 bases, with 20 bases between them. From germline, CDR1 is MNHEY and CDR2 SVGAGI. The CDR3 is 13 amino acids.

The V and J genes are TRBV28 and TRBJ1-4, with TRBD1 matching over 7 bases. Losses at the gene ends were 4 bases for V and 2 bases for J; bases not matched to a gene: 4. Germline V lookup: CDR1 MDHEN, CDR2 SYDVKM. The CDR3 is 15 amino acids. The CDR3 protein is CASSSTGTTNEKLFF. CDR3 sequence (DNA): TGTGCCAGCAGTTCGACAGGGACCACTAATGAAAAACTGTTTTTT.

CDR3 residues: CASSQPGQGTYEQYF. The CDR3 coding sequence is TGCGCCAGCAGCCAACCGGGACAGGGAACCTACGAGCAGTACTTC. This chain connects TRBV4-1 to TRBJ2-7; 9 bases agree with TRBD1. Trimming cost V 2 bases and J 2 bases; bases outside gene matches: 4. Germline CDR1 MGHRA, CDR2 YSYEKL. This CDR3 spans 15 amino acids.

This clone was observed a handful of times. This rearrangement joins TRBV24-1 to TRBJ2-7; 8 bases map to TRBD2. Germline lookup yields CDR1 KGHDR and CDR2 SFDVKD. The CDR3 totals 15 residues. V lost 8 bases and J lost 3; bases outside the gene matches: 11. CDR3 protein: CATTKKAGTSYEQYF. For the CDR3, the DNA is TGTGCCACCACCAAGAAAGCCGGGACTAGCTACGAGCAGTACTTC.

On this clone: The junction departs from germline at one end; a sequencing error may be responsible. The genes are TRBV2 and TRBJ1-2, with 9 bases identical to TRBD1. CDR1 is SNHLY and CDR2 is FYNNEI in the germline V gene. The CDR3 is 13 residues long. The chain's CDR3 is CASREGQGNGYTF. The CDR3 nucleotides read TGTGCCAGCAGGGAAGGACAGGGGAATGGCTACACCTTC.

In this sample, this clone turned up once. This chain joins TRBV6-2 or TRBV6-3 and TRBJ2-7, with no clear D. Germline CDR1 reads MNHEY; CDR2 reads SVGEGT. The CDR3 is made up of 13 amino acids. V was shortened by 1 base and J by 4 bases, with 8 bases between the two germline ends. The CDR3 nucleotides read TGTGCCAGCAGTTACTGGGGTCCGTACGAGCAGTACTTC. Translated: CASSYWGPYEQYF.

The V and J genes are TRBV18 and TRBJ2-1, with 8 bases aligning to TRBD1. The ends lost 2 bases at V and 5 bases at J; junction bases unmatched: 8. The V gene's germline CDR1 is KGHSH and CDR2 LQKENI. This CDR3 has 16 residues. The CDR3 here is CASSPEDRAGNNEQFF. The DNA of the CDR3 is TGTGCCAGCTCACCAGAGGACAGGGCTGGGAACAATGAGCAGTTCTTC.

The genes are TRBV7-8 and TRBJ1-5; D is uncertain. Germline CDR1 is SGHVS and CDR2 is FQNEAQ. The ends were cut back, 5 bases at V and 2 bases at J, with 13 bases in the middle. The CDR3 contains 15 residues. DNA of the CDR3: TGTGCCAGCAGCCTCGGAGTTAATGGCAATCAGCCCCAGCATTTT. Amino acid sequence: CASSLGVNGNQPQHF.

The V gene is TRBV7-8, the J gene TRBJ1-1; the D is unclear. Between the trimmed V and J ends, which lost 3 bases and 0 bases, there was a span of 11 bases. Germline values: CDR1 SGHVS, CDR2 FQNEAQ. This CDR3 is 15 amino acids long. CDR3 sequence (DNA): TGTGCCAGCAGCTTTTTTGGGGTTATGAACACTGAAGCTTTCTTT. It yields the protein CASSFFGVMNTEAFF.

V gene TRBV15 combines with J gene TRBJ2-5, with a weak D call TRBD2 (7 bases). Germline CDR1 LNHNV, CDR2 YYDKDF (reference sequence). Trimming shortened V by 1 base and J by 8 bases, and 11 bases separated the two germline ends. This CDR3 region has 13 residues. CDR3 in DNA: TGTGCCACCAGCAGAGTAGGGGGGGCCACCCAGTACTTC. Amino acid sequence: CATSRVGGATQYF.

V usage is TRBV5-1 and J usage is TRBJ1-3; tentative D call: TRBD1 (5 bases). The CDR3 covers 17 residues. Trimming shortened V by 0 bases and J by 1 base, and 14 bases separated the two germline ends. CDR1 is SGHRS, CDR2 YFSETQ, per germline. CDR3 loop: CASSLGDQPWSGNTIYF. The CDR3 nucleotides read TGCGCCAGCAGCTTGGGGGACCAACCCTGGTCTGGAAACACCATATATTTT.

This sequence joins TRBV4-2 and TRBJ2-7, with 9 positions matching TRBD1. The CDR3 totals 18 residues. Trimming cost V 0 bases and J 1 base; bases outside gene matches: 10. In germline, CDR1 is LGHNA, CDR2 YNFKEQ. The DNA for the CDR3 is TGTGCCAGCAGCCAAGAGTCCGGCCCCGGGACAGGGTCCTACGAGCAGTACTTC. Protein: CASSQESGPGTGSYEQYF.

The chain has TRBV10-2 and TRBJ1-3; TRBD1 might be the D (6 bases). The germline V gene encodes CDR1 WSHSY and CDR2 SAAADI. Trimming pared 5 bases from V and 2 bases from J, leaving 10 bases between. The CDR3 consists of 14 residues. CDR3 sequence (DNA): TGCGCCAGCAGTACAGGGACTACTGGAAACACCATATATTTT. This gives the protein CASSTGTTGNTIYF.

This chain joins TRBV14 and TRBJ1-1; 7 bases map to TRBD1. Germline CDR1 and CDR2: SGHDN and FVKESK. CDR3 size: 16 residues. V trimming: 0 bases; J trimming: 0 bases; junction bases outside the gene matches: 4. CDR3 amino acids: CASSQDLGQVNTEAFF. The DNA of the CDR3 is TGTGCCAGCAGCCAAGATTTAGGACAGGTGAACACTGAAGCTTTCTTT.

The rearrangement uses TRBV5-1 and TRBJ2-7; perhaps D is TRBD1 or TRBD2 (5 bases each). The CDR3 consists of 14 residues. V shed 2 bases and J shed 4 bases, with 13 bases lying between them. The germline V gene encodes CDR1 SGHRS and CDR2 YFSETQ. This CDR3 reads CASSFGTDYYEQYF. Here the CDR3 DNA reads TGCGCCAGCAGCTTCGGGACGGATTATTACGAGCAGTACTTC. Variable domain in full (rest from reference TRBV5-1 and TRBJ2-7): KAGVTQTPRYLIKTRGQQVTLSCSPISGHRSVSWYQQTPGQGLQFLFEYFSETQRNKGNFPGRFSGRQFSNSRSEMNVSTLELGDSALYLCASSFGTDYYEQYFGPGTRLTVT.

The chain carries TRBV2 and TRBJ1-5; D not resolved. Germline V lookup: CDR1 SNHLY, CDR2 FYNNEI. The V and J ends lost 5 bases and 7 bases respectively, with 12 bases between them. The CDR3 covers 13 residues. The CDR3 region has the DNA TGTGCCAGCAGTTACTCCGAGGGCCAGCCCCAGCATTTT. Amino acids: CASSYSEGQPQHF.

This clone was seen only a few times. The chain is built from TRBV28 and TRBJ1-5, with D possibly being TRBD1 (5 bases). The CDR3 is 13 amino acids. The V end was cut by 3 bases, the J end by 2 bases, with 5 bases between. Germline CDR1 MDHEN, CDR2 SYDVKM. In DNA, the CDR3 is TGTGCCAGCAGTTTGACAGGCAATCAGCCCCAGCATTTT. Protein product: CASSLTGNQPQHF.

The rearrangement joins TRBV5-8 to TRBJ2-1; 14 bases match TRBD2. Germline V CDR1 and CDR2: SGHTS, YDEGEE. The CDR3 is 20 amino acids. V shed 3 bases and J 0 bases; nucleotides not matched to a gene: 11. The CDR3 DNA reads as TGTGCCAGCAGCTCTAGATCGGGACTAGCGGGAGTTTTCTCCTACAATGAGCAGTTCTTC. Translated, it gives CASSSRSGLAGVFSYNEQFF.